The rows below give T cell receptor beta chains drawn from one sample of a study of T cells in tuberculosis. This table comes from immunoSEQ multiplex PCR, and its TCRdb copy is limited to in-frame clones, with some not included. The sample has tens of thousands of clones, almost 97% seen once. The material sequenced was PBMCs. These receptors were taken from a donor aged 10 to 29 with latent tuberculosis or without tuberculosis infection. Both conserved end residues are part of each CDR3. Fields, in order: D gene, clone size, J gene, V gene, CDR3 protein, CDR3 DNA. The D gene is left open where the match is weak. The size field is filled for only some rows; it gives once, few, many or a size class.

D gene: NA; clone size: NA; J gene: TRBJ1-1; V gene: TRBV30; CDR3 protein: CAWSVRTADTEAFF; CDR3 DNA: TGTGCCTGGAGTGTACGGACAGCAGACACTGAAGCTTTCTTT
D gene: NA; clone size: NA; J gene: TRBJ1-4; V gene: TRBV7-9; CDR3 protein: CASSLVDLRGGWVEKLFF; CDR3 DNA: TGTGCCAGCAGCTTAGTCGATTTACGTGGAGGGTGGGTAGAAAAACTGTTTTTT
D gene: NA; clone size: NA; J gene: TRBJ2-7; V gene: TRBV6-5; CDR3 protein: CASSRTAESYEQYF; CDR3 DNA: TGTGCCAGCAGCCGGACAGCCGAGAGTTACGAGCAGTACTTC
D gene: TRBD2; clone size: NA; J gene: TRBJ2-1; V gene: TRBV11-2; CDR3 protein: CASSAVSGSMGEQFF; CDR3 DNA: TGTGCCAGCAGCGCGGTTAGCGGGAGTATGGGTGAGCAGTTCTTC
D gene: TRBD2; clone size: once; J gene: TRBJ2-7; V gene: TRBV9; CDR3 protein: CASSVAAGGTSVYEQYF; CDR3 DNA: TGTGCCAGCAGCGTAGCTGCGGGCGGGACTAGCGTCTACGAGCAGTACTTC
D gene: TRBD2; clone size: NA; J gene: TRBJ2-3; V gene: TRBV6-6; CDR3 protein: CASSLGLAASTDTQYF; CDR3 DNA: TGTGCCAGCAGCCTGGGACTAGCGGCAAGCACAGATACGCAGTATTTT
D gene: NA; clone size: once; J gene: TRBJ1-2; V gene: TRBV18; CDR3 protein: CASSPLTPVQGSGYTF; CDR3 DNA: TGTGCCAGCTCACCACTCACACCGGTACAGGGATCTGGCTACACCTTC
D gene: NA; clone size: NA; J gene: TRBJ2-5; V gene: TRBV5-6; CDR3 protein: CASSRDFKKETQYF; CDR3 DNA: TGTGCCAGCTCTCGGGATTTCAAGAAAGAGACCCAGTACTTC
D gene: NA; clone size: NA; J gene: TRBJ1-1; V gene: TRBV4-1; CDR3 protein: CASRQILRDYTEAFF; CDR3 DNA: TGCGCCAGCAGACAGATTCTCCGGGACTACACTGAAGCTTTCTTT
D gene: NA; clone size: NA; J gene: TRBJ2-1; V gene: TRBV10-3; CDR3 protein: CAIRDKSSYNEQFF; CDR3 DNA: TGTGCCATCAGAGACAAAAGCTCCTACAATGAGCAGTTCTTC
D gene: NA; clone size: NA; J gene: TRBJ1-4; V gene: TRBV29-1; CDR3 protein: CSVDTGLGDRREKLFF; CDR3 DNA: TGCAGCGTTGATACAGGTTTAGGGGATCGACGGGAAAAACTGTTTTTT
D gene: TRBD2; clone size: once; J gene: TRBJ2-7; V gene: TRBV29-1; CDR3 protein: CSVEEGLAGIDEQYF; CDR3 DNA: TGCAGCGTTGAAGAAGGCCTAGCGGGAATCGACGAGCAGTACTTC
D gene: NA; clone size: NA; J gene: TRBJ1-1; V gene: TRBV9; CDR3 protein: CASSEGVGYEAFF; CDR3 DNA: TGTGCCAGCTCCGAGGGGGTGGGGTATGAAGCTTTCTTT
D gene: TRBD1; clone size: once; J gene: TRBJ1-2; V gene: TRBV5-6; CDR3 protein: CASSLGTGSLFGYTF; CDR3 DNA: TGTGCCAGCAGTTTGGGGACAGGGTCCCTCTTTGGCTACACCTTC
D gene: TRBD1; clone size: once; J gene: TRBJ1-6; V gene: TRBV10-3; CDR3 protein: CAIRGQGNNSPLHF; CDR3 DNA: TGTGCCATCCGAGGACAGGGGAATAATTCACCCCTCCACTTT
D gene: NA; clone size: once; J gene: TRBJ1-2; V gene: TRBV30; CDR3 protein: CAWSLDRLFLHGYTF; CDR3 DNA: TGTGCCTGGAGTCTGGACAGACTATTTCTCCATGGCTACACCTTC
D gene: NA; clone size: NA; J gene: TRBJ1-1; V gene: TRBV18; CDR3 protein: CASSPDMNTEAFF; CDR3 DNA: TGTGCCAGCTCCCCCGACATGAACACTGAAGCTTTCTTT
D gene: TRBD1; clone size: NA; J gene: TRBJ2-3; V gene: TRBV6-5; CDR3 protein: CASSSGGLTDTQYF; CDR3 DNA: TGTGCCAGCAGTTCAGGGGGTTTAACAGATACGCAGTATTTT
D gene: NA; clone size: few; J gene: TRBJ1-2; V gene: TRBV4-1; CDR3 protein: CASSHSTPANYGYTF; CDR3 DNA: TGCGCCAGCAGCCACTCCACCCCAGCTAACTATGGCTACACCTTC
D gene: TRBD2; clone size: NA; J gene: TRBJ2-7; V gene: TRBV9; CDR3 protein: CASSPSGVGYEQYF; CDR3 DNA: TGTGCCAGCAGCCCTAGCGGGGTGGGATACGAGCAGTACTTC
D gene: NA; clone size: NA; J gene: TRBJ2-7; V gene: TRBV7-9; CDR3 protein: CASSFNRTGVTYEQYF; CDR3 DNA: TGTGCCAGCAGCTTCAACCGAACGGGGGTAACCTACGAGCAGTACTTC
D gene: TRBD2; clone size: NA; J gene: TRBJ2-1; V gene: TRBV11-3; CDR3 protein: CASSPTSGTNANEQFF; CDR3 DNA: TGTGCCAGCAGCCCGACATCCGGGACTAACGCCAATGAGCAGTTCTTC
D gene: TRBD1; clone size: NA; J gene: TRBJ1-4; V gene: TRBV4-1; CDR3 protein: CASSLLGTGEEKLFF; CDR3 DNA: TGCGCCAGCAGCCTCCTCGGGACAGGGGAAGAAAAACTGTTTTTT
D gene: NA; clone size: NA; J gene: TRBJ2-7; V gene: TRBV13; CDR3 protein: CASGPYYEQYF; CDR3 DNA: TGTGCCAGCGGCCCATACTACGAGCAGTACTTC
D gene: TRBD1; clone size: NA; J gene: TRBJ1-4; V gene: TRBV28; CDR3 protein: CASQGQGSEKLFF; CDR3 DNA: TGTGCCAGCCAGGGACAGGGGTCGGAAAAACTGTTTTTT
D gene: TRBD2; clone size: NA; J gene: TRBJ2-1; V gene: TRBV7-2; CDR3 protein: CASSPLLAGGGEQFF; CDR3 DNA: TGTGCCAGCAGCCCGCTTCTAGCGGGAGGTGGAGAGCAGTTCTTC
D gene: NA; clone size: NA; J gene: TRBJ2-1; V gene: TRBV10-2; CDR3 protein: CASSESGQNEQFF; CDR3 DNA: TGCGCCAGCAGTGAAAGCGGCCAAAATGAGCAGTTCTTC
D gene: NA; clone size: NA; J gene: TRBJ1-6; V gene: TRBV9; CDR3 protein: CASSVGGGDNSPLHF; CDR3 DNA: TGTGCCAGCAGCGTAGGAGGAGGGGATAATTCACCCCTCCACTTT
D gene: TRBD2; clone size: NA; J gene: TRBJ2-1; V gene: TRBV19; CDR3 protein: CASSIDWTSQHNEQFF; CDR3 DNA: TGTGCCAGTAGTATAGATTGGACTAGCCAACACAATGAGCAGTTCTTC
D gene: NA; clone size: NA; J gene: TRBJ1-2; V gene: TRBV7-2; CDR3 protein: CASSPSGVGDYGYTF; CDR3 DNA: TGTGCCAGCAGCCCCTCAGGGGTAGGGGACTATGGCTACACCTTC
D gene: NA; clone size: NA; J gene: TRBJ1-2; V gene: TRBV2; CDR3 protein: CASSNLGIINNGYTF; CDR3 DNA: TGTGCCAGCAGTAATCTGGGCATCATTAACAATGGCTACACCTTC
D gene: NA; clone size: NA; J gene: TRBJ2-1; V gene: TRBV19; CDR3 protein: CASSGSLSSYNEQFF; CDR3 DNA: TGTGCCAGTAGTGGTAGTCTGAGCTCCTACAATGAGCAGTTCTTC
D gene: TRBD2; clone size: NA; J gene: TRBJ2-1; V gene: TRBV7-6; CDR3 protein: CASSKEASGVFYNEQFF; CDR3 DNA: TGTGCCAGCAGCAAGGAGGCTAGCGGGGTCTTTTACAATGAGCAGTTCTTC
D gene: NA; clone size: NA; J gene: TRBJ1-1; V gene: TRBV5-8; CDR3 protein: CASSLTLRKNTEAFF; CDR3 DNA: TGTGCCAGCAGCTTGACGCTCAGGAAAAACACTGAAGCTTTCTTT
D gene: TRBD1; clone size: NA; J gene: TRBJ1-2; V gene: TRBV6-1; CDR3 protein: CASSELETGVRALYGYTF; CDR3 DNA: TGTGCCAGCAGTGAATTAGAGACAGGGGTTAGGGCCCTTTATGGCTACACCTTC
D gene: NA; clone size: NA; J gene: TRBJ2-1; V gene: TRBV5-5; CDR3 protein: CASSLGVEWQQFF; CDR3 DNA: TGTGCCAGCAGCTTGGGGGTGGAGTGGCAGCAGTTCTTC
D gene: TRBD1; clone size: NA; J gene: TRBJ2-1; V gene: TRBV27; CDR3 protein: CASSRGQGYNEQFF; CDR3 DNA: TGTGCCAGCAGCCGGGGACAGGGGTACAATGAGCAGTTCTTC
D gene: NA; clone size: NA; J gene: TRBJ1-6; V gene: TRBV6-5; CDR3 protein: CASSYQAENSPLHF; CDR3 DNA: TGTGCCAGCAGTTACCAGGCAGAAAATTCACCCCTCCACTTT
D gene: TRBD2; clone size: NA; J gene: TRBJ2-3; V gene: TRBV19; CDR3 protein: CASSTGLAWQIQQYF; CDR3 DNA: TGTGCCAGTAGTACCGGACTAGCGTGGCAAATCCAACAGTATTTT
D gene: TRBD1; clone size: NA; J gene: TRBJ1-1; V gene: TRBV5-6; CDR3 protein: CASSPDRGGGTEAFF; CDR3 DNA: TGTGCCAGCAGCCCCGACAGGGGAGGGGGCACTGAAGCTTTCTTT
D gene: NA; clone size: NA; J gene: TRBJ1-2; V gene: TRBV4-1; CDR3 protein: CASSQGKAGSIDFSGYTF; CDR3 DNA: TGCGCCAGCAGCCAAGGGAAGGCAGGGTCGATCGATTTTAGTGGCTACACCTTC
D gene: NA; clone size: NA; J gene: TRBJ1-1; V gene: TRBV6-5; CDR3 protein: CASSPPGNTEAFF; CDR3 DNA: TGTGCCAGCAGCCCCCCGGGTAACACTGAAGCTTTCTTT
D gene: TRBD1; clone size: NA; J gene: TRBJ2-2; V gene: TRBV19; CDR3 protein: CASTRDRATGELFF; CDR3 DNA: TGTGCCAGTACGCGCGACAGGGCCACCGGGGAGCTGTTTTTT
D gene: TRBD1; clone size: NA; J gene: TRBJ2-7; V gene: TRBV18; CDR3 protein: CASSSDRISKYEQYF; CDR3 DNA: TGTGCCAGCTCATCGGACAGGATAAGTAAGTACGAGCAGTACTTC
D gene: NA; clone size: NA; J gene: TRBJ2-7; V gene: TRBV11-2; CDR3 protein: CASSRAPDRRSYEQYF; CDR3 DNA: TGTGCCAGCAGCCGGGCCCCCGACAGGCGATCCTACGAGCAGTACTTC
D gene: NA; clone size: once; J gene: TRBJ2-3; V gene: TRBV5-8; CDR3 protein: CASSLRGLSTDTQYF; CDR3 DNA: TGTGCCAGCAGCCTGAGGGGGTTAAGCACAGATACGCAGTATTTT
D gene: TRBD2; clone size: NA; J gene: TRBJ2-3; V gene: TRBV9; CDR3 protein: CASSDPSVGLAAGAKYTDTQYF; CDR3 DNA: TGTGCCAGCAGCGACCCCTCAGTGGGACTAGCGGCCGGCGCTAAGTACACAGATACGCAGTATTTT